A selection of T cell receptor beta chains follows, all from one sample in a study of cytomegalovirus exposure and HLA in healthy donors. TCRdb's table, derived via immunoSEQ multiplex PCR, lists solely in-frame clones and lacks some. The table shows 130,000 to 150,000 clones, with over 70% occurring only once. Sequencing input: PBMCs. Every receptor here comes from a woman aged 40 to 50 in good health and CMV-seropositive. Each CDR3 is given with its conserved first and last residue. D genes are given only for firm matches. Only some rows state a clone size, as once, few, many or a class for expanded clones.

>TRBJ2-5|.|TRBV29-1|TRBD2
CSARRTSAGETQYF
TGCAGCGCCCGAAGGACTAGTGCCGGCGAGACCCAGTACTTC
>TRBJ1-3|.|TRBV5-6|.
CASSLVIAGYSGNTIYF
TGTGCCAGCAGCTTGGTGATCGCAGGGTATTCTGGAAACACCATATATTTT
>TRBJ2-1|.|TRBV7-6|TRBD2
CASSLRTSGALGYEQFF
TGTGCCAGCAGCTTGCGGACTAGCGGGGCCCTGGGGTATGAGCAGTTCTTC
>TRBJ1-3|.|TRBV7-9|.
CSSSPIDTTGNTIYF
TGTTCCAGCAGCCCAATCGATACAACTGGAAACACCATATATTTT
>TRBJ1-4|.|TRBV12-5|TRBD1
CASVQAGTVNEKLFF
TGTGCTAGTGTTCAAGCCGGGACAGTTAATGAAAAACTGTTTTTT
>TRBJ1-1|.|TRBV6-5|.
CASSPGSMNTEAFF
TGTGCCAGCAGTCCAGGAAGTATGAACACTGAAGCTTTCTTT
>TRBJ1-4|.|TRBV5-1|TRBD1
CASSWKGAPNEKLFF
TGCGCCAGCAGTTGGAAGGGGGCGCCTAATGAAAAACTGTTTTTT
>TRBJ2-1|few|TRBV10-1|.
CASNKGETYNEQFF
TGCGCCAGCAATAAGGGAGAGACCTACAATGAGCAGTTCTTC
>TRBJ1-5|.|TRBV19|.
CASSISFGFSLLDQPQHF
TGTGCCAGTAGTATATCATTTGGCTTCTCCCTTTTGGATCAGCCCCAGCATTTT
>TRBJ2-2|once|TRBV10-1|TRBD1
CASSASVGQGDTGELFF
TGCGCCAGCAGTGCCTCGGTCGGGCAGGGGGACACCGGGGAGCTGTTTTTT
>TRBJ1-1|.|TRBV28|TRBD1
CASSSQRQGVDTEAFF
TGTGCCAGCAGTTCACAGAGACAGGGTGTAGACACTGAAGCTTTCTTT
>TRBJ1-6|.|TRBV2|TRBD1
CASERDSSYNSPLHF
TGTGCCAGCGAACGGGACAGCTCCTATAATTCACCCCTCCACTTT
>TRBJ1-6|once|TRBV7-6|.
CASSLDSKHNSPLHF
TGTGCCAGCAGCTTAGACAGTAAGCATAATTCACCCCTCCACTTT
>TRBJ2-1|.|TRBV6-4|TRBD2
CASSVSGGAYEQFF
TGTGCCAGCAGTGTTAGCGGGGGGGCCTATGAGCAGTTCTTC
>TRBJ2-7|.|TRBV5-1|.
CASSLEGGRVEQYF
TGCGCCAGCAGCTTAGAGGGGGGGCGGGTCGAGCAGTACTTC
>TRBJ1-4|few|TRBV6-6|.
CASSYEGIGEKLFF
TGTGCCAGCAGTTACGAGGGTATTGGTGAAAAACTGTTTTTT
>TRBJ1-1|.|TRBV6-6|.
CASSGQYTEAFF
TGTGCCAGCAGTGGACAGTACACTGAAGCTTTCTTT
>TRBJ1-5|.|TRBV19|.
CASSGGAIGGQPQHF
TGTGCCAGTAGTGGGGGCGCAATTGGGGGTCAGCCCCAGCATTTT
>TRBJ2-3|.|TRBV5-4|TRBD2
CASSPMEAGGLWDTQYF
TGTGCCAGCAGCCCCATGGAGGCGGGGGGCTTGTGGGATACGCAGTATTTT
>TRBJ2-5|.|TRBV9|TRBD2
CASSASSGGLQETQYF
TGTGCCAGCAGCGCCTCTAGCGGGGGGCTCCAAGAGACCCAGTACTTC
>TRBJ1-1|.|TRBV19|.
CASSRRPGHSNTEAFF
TGTGCCAGTAGCCGCAGACCGGGACACTCGAACACTGAAGCTTTCTTT
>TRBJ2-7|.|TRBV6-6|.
CASRFSYEQYF
TGTGCCAGCAGATTCTCCTACGAGCAGTACTTC
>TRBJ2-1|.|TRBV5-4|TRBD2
CASTPGGAYNEQFF
TGTGCCAGCACCCCGGGGGGGGCCTACAATGAGCAGTTCTTC
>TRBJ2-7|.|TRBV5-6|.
CASSPDTRYEQYF
TGTGCCAGCAGCCCCGACACCCGCTACGAGCAGTACTTC
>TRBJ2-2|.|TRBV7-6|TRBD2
CASSLLAENTGELFF
TGTGCCAGCAGCTTACTAGCGGAAAACACCGGGGAGCTGTTTTTT